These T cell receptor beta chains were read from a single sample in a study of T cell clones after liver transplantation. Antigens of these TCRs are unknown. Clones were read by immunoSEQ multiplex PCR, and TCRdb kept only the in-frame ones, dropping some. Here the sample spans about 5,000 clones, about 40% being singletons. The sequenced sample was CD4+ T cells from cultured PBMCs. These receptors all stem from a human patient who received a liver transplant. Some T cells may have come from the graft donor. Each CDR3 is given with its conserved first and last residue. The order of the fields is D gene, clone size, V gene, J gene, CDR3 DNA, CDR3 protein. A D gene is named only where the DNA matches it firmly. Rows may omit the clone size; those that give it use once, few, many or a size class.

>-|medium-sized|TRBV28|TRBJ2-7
TGTGCCAGCAGTTTATCGGGGGCGACGGACTTC
CASSLSGATDF
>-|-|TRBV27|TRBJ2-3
TGTGCCAGCAGAAAGTCCGGAACAGATACGCAGTATTTT
CASRKSGTDTQYF
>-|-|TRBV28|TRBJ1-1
TGTGCCAGCGTCGGGACACTGAACACTGAAGCTTTCTTT
CASVGTLNTEAFF
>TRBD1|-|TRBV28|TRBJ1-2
TGTGCCAGCACCACCCCGGGACAGGGGTATGGCTACACCTTC
CASTTPGQGYGYTF
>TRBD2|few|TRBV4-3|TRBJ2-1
TGCGCCAGCAGCCAAGAGGGGACTAGCGGTTACTACAATGAGCAGTTCTTC
CASSQEGTSGYYNEQFF
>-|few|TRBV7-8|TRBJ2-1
TGTGCCAGCAGCTCGTATTCGTTGGCGCAGAGCTCCTACAATGAGCAGTTCTTC
CASSSYSLAQSSYNEQFF
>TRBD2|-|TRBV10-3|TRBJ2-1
TGTGCCATCAGTACTAGACTAGCGGATTACAATGAGCAGTTCTTC
CAISTRLADYNEQFF
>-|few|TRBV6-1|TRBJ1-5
TGTGCCAGCACCGAGGACGGCAATCAGCCCCAGCATTTT
CASTEDGNQPQHF
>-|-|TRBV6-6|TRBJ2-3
TGTGCCAGCAGTTACTCAGGGGATACGCAGTATTTT
CASSYSGDTQYF
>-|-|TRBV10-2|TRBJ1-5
TGCGCCAGCAGTAACCGACAGGTGAATCAGCCCCAGCATTTT
CASSNRQVNQPQHF
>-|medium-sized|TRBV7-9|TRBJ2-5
TGTGCCAGCAGCTTAGATGATACGACCCAGTACTTC
CASSLDDTTQYF
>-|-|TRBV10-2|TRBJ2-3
TGCGCCAGCAAGGGTCCAGCTAGCGGCACAGATACGCAGTATTTT
CASKGPASGTDTQYF
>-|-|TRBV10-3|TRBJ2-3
TGTGCCATCAGTCCGGGACTCATCACAGATACGCAGTATTTT
CAISPGLITDTQYF
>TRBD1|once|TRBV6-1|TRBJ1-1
TGTGCCAGCAGTGTAGGACAGGCCAGGGACACTGAAGCTTTCTTT
CASSVGQARDTEAFF
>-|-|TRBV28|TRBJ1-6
TGTGCCAGCAGTTTAGACGGAAATTCACCCCTCCACTTT
CASSLDGNSPLHF
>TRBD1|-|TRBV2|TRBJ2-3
TGTGCCAGCACTACATGGGGGACAGGGGACACTACGCAGTATTTT
CASTTWGTGDTTQYF
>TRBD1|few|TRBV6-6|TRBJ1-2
TGTGCCAGCAGTCCCAGACAGGGGGGAGGCTACACCTTC
CASSPRQGGGYTF
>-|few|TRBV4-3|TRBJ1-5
TGCGCCAGCAGCCAAGATTGGAGTCAGCCCCAGCATTTT
CASSQDWSQPQHF
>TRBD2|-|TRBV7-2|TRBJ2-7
TGTGCCAGCTGCGCGGGAGGAGGGTACGAGCAGTACTTC
CASCAGGGYEQYF
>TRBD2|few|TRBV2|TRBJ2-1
TGTGCCATTTCCCCGGGGACTAGCGGGATAGGTGAGCAGTTCTTC
CAISPGTSGIGEQFF
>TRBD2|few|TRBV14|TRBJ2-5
TGTGCCAGCAGCGACGGGAGGGGTGGAGAGACCCAGTACTTC
CASSDGRGGETQYF
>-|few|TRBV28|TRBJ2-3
TGTGCCAGCAGTTTATTGCGGCGGGGTGGTACGCAGTATTTT
CASSLLRRGGTQYF
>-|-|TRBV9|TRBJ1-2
TGTGCCAGCAGCCCCCCTAGGGGGGGAATGGACTATGGCTACACCTTC
CASSPPRGGMDYGYTF
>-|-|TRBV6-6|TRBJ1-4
TGTGCCAGCAGTTATGAGGGGATAAGGGAAAAACTGTTTTTT
CASSYEGIREKLFF
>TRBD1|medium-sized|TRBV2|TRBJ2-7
TGTGCCAGCAGTGGACAGGGCTACGAGCAGTACTTC
CASSGQGYEQYF
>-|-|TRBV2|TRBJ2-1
TGTGCCAGCAGCAAAAGAGCTGGTACCTACAATGAGCAGTTCTTC
CASSKRAGTYNEQFF
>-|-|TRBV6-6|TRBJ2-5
TGTGCCAGCAGTTACTTTTCAGACCAAGAGACCCAGTACTTC
CASSYFSDQETQYF
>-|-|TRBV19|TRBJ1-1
TGTGCCAGTAGTATACACACCTTGAACACTGAAGCTTTCTTT
CASSIHTLNTEAFF
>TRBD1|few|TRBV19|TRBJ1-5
TGTGCCAGTAGTACCCCCGACAGGGGTGCTTGGCAGCCCCAGCATTTT
CASSTPDRGAWQPQHF
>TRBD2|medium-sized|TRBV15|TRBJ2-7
TGTGCCACCAGCAGAGGGACTAGCGTTGCCTACGAGCAGTACTTC
CATSRGTSVAYEQYF
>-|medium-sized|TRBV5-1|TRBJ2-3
TGCGCCAGCAGCTCGGTATTCGGGGTGGATACGCAGTATTTT
CASSSVFGVDTQYF
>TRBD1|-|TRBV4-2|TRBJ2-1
TGTGCCAGCAGCTACAGGGGACGGGACAATGAGCAGTTCTTC
CASSYRGRDNEQFF
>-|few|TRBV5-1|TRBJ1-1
TGCGCCAGCAGCTTGGTACCTGGGAGAGGAATGAACACTGAAGCTTTCTTT
CASSLVPGRGMNTEAFF
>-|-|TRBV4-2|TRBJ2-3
TGTGCCAGCAGCTTCACAGGGGATACGCAGTATTTT
CASSFTGDTQYF
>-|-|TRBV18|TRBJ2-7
TGTGCCAGCTCACGAGGGTACGACGAGCAGTACTTC
CASSRGYDEQYF
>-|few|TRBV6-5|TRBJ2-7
TGTGCCAGCAGTGGCAAACAGGGTGTGAGAAACGAGCAGTACTTC
CASSGKQGVRNEQYF
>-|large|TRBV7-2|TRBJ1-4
TGTGCCAGCAGCTTGGGGAGTTCCTTTAATGAAAAACTGTTTTTT
CASSLGSSFNEKLFF
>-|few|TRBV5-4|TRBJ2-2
TGTGCCAGCAGCTTGGGAATGCTTAACACCGGGGAGCTGTTTTTT
CASSLGMLNTGELFF
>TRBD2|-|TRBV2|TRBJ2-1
TGTGCCAGCAGTTTAGCGGGAGGTTATGAGCAGTTCTTC
CASSLAGGYEQFF
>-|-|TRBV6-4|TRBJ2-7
TGTGCCAGCAGTCGGGGCTTGTCCTACGAGCAGTACTTC
CASSRGLSYEQYF
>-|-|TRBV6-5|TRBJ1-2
TGTGCCACCTTCGCTAACTATGGCTACACCTTC
CATFANYGYTF
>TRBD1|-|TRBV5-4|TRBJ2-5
TGTGCCAGCAGCTTGCTCGGGACAGGGGGAGAGACCCAGTACTTC
CASSLLGTGGETQYF
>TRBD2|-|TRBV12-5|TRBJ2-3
TGTGCTAGTGGCTTAGCGGGAGCGGATACGCAGTATTTT
CASGLAGADTQYF
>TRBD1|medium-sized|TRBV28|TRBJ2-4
TGTGCCAGCAGGACAGGGAAGAACATTCAGTACTTC
CASRTGKNIQYF
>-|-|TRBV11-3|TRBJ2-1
TGTGCCAGCAGCTTAGGCGGGACGCCGTACAATGAGCAGTTCTTC
CASSLGGTPYNEQFF
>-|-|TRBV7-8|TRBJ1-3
TGTGCCAGCAGCTTAGCCCACAGGGCTGGAAACACCATATATTTT
CASSLAHRAGNTIYF
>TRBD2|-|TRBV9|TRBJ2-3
TGTGCCAGCAGCGAGGGACTAGCGGGAGCTCAAGATACGCAGTATTTT
CASSEGLAGAQDTQYF
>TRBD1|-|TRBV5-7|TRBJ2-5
TGTGCCAGCAGCTTATACGGTGCTGGGACAGGGGGCTGGGAGACCCAGTACTTC
CASSLYGAGTGGWETQYF
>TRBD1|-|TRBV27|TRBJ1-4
TGTGCCAGCAGTTTATGGGACAGGGCTGGGAAACTGTTTTTT
CASSLWDRAGKLFF
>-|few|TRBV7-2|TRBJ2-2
TGTGCCAGCAGCCTACTCCCCGCTATGAACACCGGGGAGCTGTTTTTT
CASSLLPAMNTGELFF
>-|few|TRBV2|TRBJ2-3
TGTGCCAGCAGTGCCGAACAGGGAGATACGCAGTATTTT
CASSAEQGDTQYF
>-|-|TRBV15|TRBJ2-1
TGTGCCACCAGCAGGGGCCGGGGCCTGGGGGGCAATGAGCAGTTCTTC
CATSRGRGLGGNEQFF
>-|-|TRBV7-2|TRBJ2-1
TGTGCCAGCAGCCTAAATAGTTACAATGAGCAGTTCTTC
CASSLNSYNEQFF